This section outlines one TCR beta chain sequence together with its context. Some clones are missing from TCRdb's copy, which holds only in-frame ones; the method was immunoSEQ multiplex PCR. The table lists around 50,000 clones, 92% of them singletons, with approximately 0.64% in the top ten. V lost 5 bases, J lost 6 bases, and 22 bases lay in between. Germline loops: CDR1 SGHNT, CDR2 YENEEA. The CDR3 contains 16 residues. This sample is drawn from a study of T cell changes during pregnancy in multiple sclerosis. The TCR was taken from a female donor with multiple sclerosis, enrolled in a pregnancy study. Sample: CD4+ T cells from peripheral blood mononuclear cells, taken after pregnancy. The chain recombines TRBV11-3 with TRBJ1-2; a weak D match, TRBD1 (6 bases). CDR3 in DNA: TGTGCCAGCAGCCGACCCTCACCAATCACAGGGAATGGCTACACCTTC. This encodes CASSRPSPITGNGYTF.